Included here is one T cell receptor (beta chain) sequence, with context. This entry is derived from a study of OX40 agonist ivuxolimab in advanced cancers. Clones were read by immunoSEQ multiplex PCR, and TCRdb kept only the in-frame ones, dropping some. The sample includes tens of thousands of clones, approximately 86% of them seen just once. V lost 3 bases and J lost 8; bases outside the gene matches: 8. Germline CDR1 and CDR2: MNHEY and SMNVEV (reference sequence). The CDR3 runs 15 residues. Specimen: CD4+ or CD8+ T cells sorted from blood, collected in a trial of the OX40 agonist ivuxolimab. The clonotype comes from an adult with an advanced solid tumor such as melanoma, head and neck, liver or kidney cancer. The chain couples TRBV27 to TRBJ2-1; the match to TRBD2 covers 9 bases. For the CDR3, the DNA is TGTGCCAGCAGTTTTGGCGGGAGGGCCGGGTATGAGCAGTTCTTC. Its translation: CASSFGGRAGYEQFF.